This is a list of T cell receptor beta chains from one sample in a study of beta chain features in type 1 diabetes. Clones were sequenced by immunoSEQ multiplex PCR, and TCRdb holds only the in-frame ones, with some missing. Of 240,000 or so clones listed, 14% were seen once; the top ten hold about 0.019%. Sequencing was carried out using naive CD4+ T cells from blood. These receptors were taken from a man aged 25-45 years with type 1 diabetes. CDR3s include the opening cysteine and the closing phenylalanine or tryptophan. D genes are given only for firm matches. Some rows mark clone size as missing; the rest say once, few, many or name a class of expanded clone.

j_call | d_call | v_call | clone_size | cdr3_aa | cdr3_nt
TRBJ2-1 | NA | TRBV9 | NA | CASSVASGGSNEQFF | TGTGCCAGCAGCGTAGCGAGCGGAGGGAGCAATGAGCAGTTCTTC
TRBJ1-1 | TRBD1 | TRBV5-4 | NA | CASSRDRGDQKAFF | TGTGCCAGCAGCCGTGACAGGGGTGATCAAAAAGCTTTCTTT
TRBJ2-1 | TRBD2 | TRBV7-9 | few | CASSSGLATLLAYNEQFF | TGTGCCAGCAGCTCCGGACTAGCCACGCTCCTCGCCTACAATGAGCAGTTCTTC
TRBJ2-5 | NA | TRBV5-4 | NA | CASSLSGQETQYF | TGTGCCAGCAGCTTATCAGGGCAAGAGACCCAGTACTTC
TRBJ1-6 | TRBD1 | TRBV4-1 | NA | CASSYSDRGLTNSPLHF | TGCGCCAGCAGCTACTCGGACAGGGGGCTTACTAATTCACCCCTCCACTTT
TRBJ1-2 | NA | TRBV25-1 | NA | CASSPGVDNYGYTF | TGTGCCAGCAGTCCAGGGGTGGATAACTATGGCTACACCTTC
TRBJ2-3 | TRBD1 | TRBV5-1 | NA | CASSLLQGDTQYF | TGCGCCAGCAGCTTGTTACAGGGGGATACGCAGTATTTT
TRBJ1-1 | NA | TRBV5-1 | NA | CASTQDLNTEAFF | TGCGCCAGCACACAGGATCTGAACACTGAAGCTTTCTTT
TRBJ2-1 | TRBD2 | TRBV6-1 | few | CASSLAGNEQFF | TGTGCCAGCAGTTTAGCGGGTAATGAGCAGTTCTTC
TRBJ2-3 | TRBD2 | TRBV10-3 | NA | CAIAGGSPDTQYF | TGTGCCATAGCGGGGGGTTCTCCAGATACGCAGTATTTT
TRBJ2-3 | NA | TRBV30 | NA | CAWSVLAHYTDTQYF | TGTGCCTGGAGTGTACTAGCACACTACACAGATACGCAGTATTTT
TRBJ2-5 | TRBD2 | TRBV14 | NA | CASSQRLAGTETQYF | TGTGCCAGCAGCCAACGGCTAGCGGGTACTGAGACCCAGTACTTC
TRBJ1-6 | TRBD1 | TRBV5-1 | NA | CASSPGTEGSPLHF | TGCGCCAGCAGCCCCGGGACAGAGGGTTCACCCCTCCACTTT
TRBJ1-2 | NA | TRBV9 | NA | CASSVGLPFGGYTF | TGTGCCAGCAGCGTAGGGTTGCCATTCGGGGGCTACACCTTC
TRBJ1-2 | TRBD1 | TRBV5-1 | NA | CASSPGDREEYGYTF | TGCGCCAGCAGCCCCGGGGACAGGGAGGAATATGGCTACACCTTC
TRBJ2-3 | NA | TRBV7-2 | NA | CASSLVEADTQYF | TGTGCCAGCAGCTTAGTGGAGGCAGATACGCAGTATTTT
TRBJ2-3 | TRBD2 | TRBV29-1 | NA | CSVGGGTDTQYF | TGCAGCGTGGGGGGGGGCACAGATACGCAGTATTTT
TRBJ1-4 | NA | TRBV6-5 | NA | CASSSAGRNEKLFF | TGTGCCAGCAGTTCCGCGGGGCGGAATGAAAAACTGTTTTTT
TRBJ2-1 | TRBD2 | TRBV7-9 | NA | CASSLVAGVLNEQFF | TGTGCCAGCAGCTTAGTCGCGGGAGTTCTCAATGAGCAGTTCTTC
TRBJ1-1 | NA | TRBV30 | NA | CAWIGGRGGYTEAFF | TGTGCCTGGATCGGTGGCAGGGGAGGGTACACTGAAGCTTTCTTT
TRBJ2-7 | NA | TRBV11-3 | NA | CASSLEASYEQYF | TGTGCCAGCAGCTTAGAGGCCAGCTACGAGCAGTACTTC
TRBJ1-5 | TRBD1 | TRBV10-3 | few | CAIRGAGGGNQPQHF | TGTGCCATCAGGGGGGCAGGGGGCGGCAATCAGCCCCAGCATTTT
TRBJ2-1 | NA | TRBV10-3 | few | CAISDWRGLGNEQFF | TGTGCCATCAGTGACTGGCGGGGGCTTGGGAATGAGCAGTTCTTC
TRBJ2-5 | TRBD2 | TRBV5-1 | NA | CASSLEAGGINQETQYF | TGCGCCAGCAGCTTGGAAGCGGGGGGCATCAACCAAGAGACCCAGTACTTC
TRBJ1-1 | NA | TRBV11-2 | NA | CASSWGLPTNTEAFF | TGTGCCAGCAGCTGGGGCCTCCCGACGAACACTGAAGCTTTCTTT
TRBJ2-7 | NA | TRBV30 | few | CAWKLGSTSYEQYF | TGTGCCTGGAAGTTGGGCAGTACTTCCTACGAGCAGTACTTC
TRBJ1-5 | NA | TRBV19 | NA | CASTPSAGVHQPQHF | TGTGCCAGTACCCCGAGCGCCGGGGTCCATCAGCCCCAGCATTTT
TRBJ1-2 | NA | TRBV2 | NA | CASSVRQASNYGYTF | TGTGCCAGCAGTGTCAGACAGGCCTCTAACTATGGCTACACCTTC
TRBJ1-1 | NA | TRBV14 | NA | CASSLDRLTEAFF | TGTGCCAGCAGCCTGGACAGACTCACTGAAGCTTTCTTT
TRBJ2-7 | NA | TRBV4-1 | NA | CASSHGKISGTSSYEQYF | TGCGCCAGCAGCCATGGGAAAATTTCCGGGACATCCTCCTACGAGCAGTACTTC
TRBJ1-2 | NA | TRBV6-1 | NA | CASSDLGESNYGYTF | TGTGCCAGCAGTGATCTAGGCGAGAGTAACTATGGCTACACCTTC
TRBJ2-7 | TRBD2 | TRBV10-3 | few | CAISGPGLNYEQYF | TGTGCCATCAGTGGACCGGGACTAAACTACGAGCAGTACTTC
TRBJ1-2 | NA | TRBV4-1 | NA | CASSQAQSGNYGYTF | TGCGCCAGCAGCCAAGCTCAGTCAGGGAACTATGGCTACACCTTC
TRBJ2-7 | TRBD1 | TRBV19 | few | CASTRTGSYEQYF | TGTGCCAGTACCCGGACAGGGAGCTACGAGCAGTACTTC